This section outlines one TCR beta chain sequence together with its context. What it binds is unknown. CDR1 and CDR2 (germline): GTSNPN, SVGIG (reference sequence). CDR3 size: 13 residues. Trimming removed 1 base at V and 11 bases at J, with 17 bases between. The sample's time point: pretreatment peripheral blood. The entry originates in a study of PD-L1 blockade in urothelial cancer. About the research overall: Male sex and bladder-origin urothelial cancer characterized about 90% of the roughly 30 patients. Blood samples had a median of 141,255 T cells, 75,000 or so unique TCRs, and clonality approximately 0.08.

Study findings and constraints: Durable-benefit patients showed greater tumor-associated blood clone expansion at 3 weeks.

Some clones are missing from TCRdb's copy, which holds only in-frame ones; the method was immunoSEQ multiplex PCR. The sample gives tens of thousands of clones, 81% of which show up once; 3.2% is in the top ten. Sequenced material: PBMCs, taken around atezolizumab (anti-PD-L1) treatment. The source of this sequence is a man aged 70 or older with urothelial cancer. The rearrangement uses TRBV30 and TRBJ1-1; D is possibly TRBD1 (5 bases). This chain's CDR3 is CAWSARTRGSAFF. CDR3 coding DNA: TGTGCCTGGAGTGCCCGGACACGCGGCTCGGCTTTCTTT.